This TCR beta chain was recovered during a study of Ad26.COV2.S vaccination and SARS-CoV-2 variants. Treatment: roughly 18 received Ad26.COV2.S at low or high dose, single or two shots; about 5 received placebo; per-sample allocation not given. Sampling happened 63 days after the first vaccine or placebo injection. Germline V gene sequence: CDR1 LGHNA, CDR2 YNFKEQ. The CDR3 loop spans 16 amino acids. V shed 3 bases and J shed 2 bases, with 15 bases lying between them. Profiling relied on immunoSEQ multiplex PCR, and the TCRdb table lists in-frame clones only, not all of them. In the table there are around 320,000 clones, approximately 86% of which are singletons.

Sequenced here: peripheral blood, sampled in a trial of Ad26.COV2.S vaccine versus placebo. The sequence was collected from a person between 18 and 65 years old who received the Ad26.COV2.S COVID-19 vaccine or a placebo. The chain is built from TRBV4-2 and TRBJ2-3; tentative D call: TRBD2 (6 bases). The DNA of the CDR3 is TGTGCCAGCAGCCACCTATTGGGGGGTAACACAGATACGCAGTATTTT. This codes for CASSHLLGGNTDTQYF.